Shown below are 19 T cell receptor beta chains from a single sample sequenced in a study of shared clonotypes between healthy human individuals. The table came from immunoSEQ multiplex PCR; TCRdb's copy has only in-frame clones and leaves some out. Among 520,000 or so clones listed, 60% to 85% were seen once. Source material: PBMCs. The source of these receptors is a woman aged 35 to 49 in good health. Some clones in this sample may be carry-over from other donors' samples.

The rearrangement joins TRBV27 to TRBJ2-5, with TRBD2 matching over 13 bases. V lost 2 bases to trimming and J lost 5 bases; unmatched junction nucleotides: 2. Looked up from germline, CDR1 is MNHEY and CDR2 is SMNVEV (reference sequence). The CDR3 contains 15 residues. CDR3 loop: CASSLTSGREETQYF. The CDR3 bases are TGTGCCAGCAGTTTAACTAGCGGGAGGGAGGAGACCCAGTACTTC.

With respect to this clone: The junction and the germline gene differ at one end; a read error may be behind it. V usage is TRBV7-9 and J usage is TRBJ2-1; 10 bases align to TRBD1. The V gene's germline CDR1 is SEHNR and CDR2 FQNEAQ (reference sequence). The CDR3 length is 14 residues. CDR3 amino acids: CASSFGTGEAGAIF. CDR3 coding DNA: TGTGCCAGCAGCTTTGGGACAGGGGAGGCGGGGGCCATCTTC.

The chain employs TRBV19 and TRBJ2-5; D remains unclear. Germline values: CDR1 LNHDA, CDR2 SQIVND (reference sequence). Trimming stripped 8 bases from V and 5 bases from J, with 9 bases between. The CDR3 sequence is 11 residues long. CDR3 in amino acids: CASGGMETQYF. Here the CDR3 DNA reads TGTGCCAGTGGTGGAATGGAGACCCAGTACTTC.

The CDR3 loop is CASGNTVNTEAFF. The CDR3 region has the DNA TGTGCTAGTGGTAACACGGTGAACACTGAAGCTTTCTTT. This chain connects TRBV12-5 to TRBJ1-1; D call uncertain. V lost 5 bases and J 0 bases, leaving 7 bases between the germline ends. Germline V gives CDR1 LGHNT, CDR2 FRNRAP. The CDR3 runs to 13 residues.

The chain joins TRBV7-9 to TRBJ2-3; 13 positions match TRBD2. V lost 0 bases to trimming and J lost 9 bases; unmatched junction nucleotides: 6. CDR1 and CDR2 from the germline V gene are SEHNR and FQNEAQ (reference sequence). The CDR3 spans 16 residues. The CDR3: CASSLAGRTSGSTQYF. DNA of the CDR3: TGTGCCAGCAGCTTAGCGGGGCGGACTAGCGGGAGCACGCAGTATTTT.

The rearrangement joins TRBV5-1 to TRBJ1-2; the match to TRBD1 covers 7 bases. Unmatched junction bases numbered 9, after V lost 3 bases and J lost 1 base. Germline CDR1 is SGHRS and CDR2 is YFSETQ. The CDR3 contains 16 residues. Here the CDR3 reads CASSSLGDSLNYGYTF. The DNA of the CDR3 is TGCGCCAGCAGCTCGCTCGGGGACAGCCTTAACTATGGCTACACCTTC.

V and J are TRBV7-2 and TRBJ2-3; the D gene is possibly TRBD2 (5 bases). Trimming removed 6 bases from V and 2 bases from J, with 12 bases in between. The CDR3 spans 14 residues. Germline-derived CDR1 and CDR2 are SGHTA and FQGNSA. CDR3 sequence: CASRTRGPTDTQYF. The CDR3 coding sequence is TGTGCCAGCAGGACACGAGGGCCCACAGATACGCAGTATTTT.

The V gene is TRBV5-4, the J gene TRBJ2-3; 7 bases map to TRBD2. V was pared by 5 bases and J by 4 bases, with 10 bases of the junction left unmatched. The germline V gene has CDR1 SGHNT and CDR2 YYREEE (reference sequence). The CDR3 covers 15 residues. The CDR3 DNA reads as TGTGCCAGCAGGACGAACGGGGGGTCTCCAGATACGCAGTATTTT. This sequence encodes CASRTNGGSPDTQYF. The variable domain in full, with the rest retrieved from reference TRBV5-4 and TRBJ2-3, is ETGVTQSPTHLIKTRGQQVTLRCSSQSGHNTVSWYQQALGQGPQFIFQYYREEENGRGNFPPRFSGLQFPNYSSELNVNALELDDSALYLCASRTNGGSPDTQYFGPGTRLTVL.

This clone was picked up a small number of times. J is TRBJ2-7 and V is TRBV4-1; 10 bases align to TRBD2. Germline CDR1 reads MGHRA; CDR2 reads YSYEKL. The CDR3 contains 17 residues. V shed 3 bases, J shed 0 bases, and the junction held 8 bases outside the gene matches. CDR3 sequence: CASSHRRASGSSYEQYF. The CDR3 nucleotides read TGCGCCAGCAGCCATCGTCGGGCTAGCGGGAGCTCCTACGAGCAGTACTTC.

CDR3 sequence (DNA): TGCAGCGTTGAGGGCAAGGACTCTTACGAGCAGTACTTC. This sequence encodes CSVEGKDSYEQYF. This chain joins TRBV29-1 and TRBJ2-7, with TRBD2 as a possible D gene (5 bases). V shed 3 bases and J shed 4 bases, with 13 bases lying between them. Germline V gene sequence: CDR1 SQVTM, CDR2 ANQGSEA. The CDR3 length is 13 residues.

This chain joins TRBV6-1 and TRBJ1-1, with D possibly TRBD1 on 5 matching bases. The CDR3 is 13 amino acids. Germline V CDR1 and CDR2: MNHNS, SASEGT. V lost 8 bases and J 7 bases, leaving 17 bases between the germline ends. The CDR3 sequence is CASWGEGRGEAFF. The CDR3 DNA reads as TGTGCCAGCTGGGGGGAGGGACGGGGTGAAGCTTTCTTT.

CDR3: CAISGTALTTEAFF. As DNA, the CDR3 is TGTGCCATCAGTGGGACGGCTTTAACCACTGAAGCTTTCTTT. This chain connects TRBV10-3 to TRBJ1-1; D gene uncertain. From germline, CDR1 is ENHRY and CDR2 SYGVKD. The CDR3 has 14 residues. Trimming pared 4 bases from V and 4 bases from J, leaving 13 bases between.

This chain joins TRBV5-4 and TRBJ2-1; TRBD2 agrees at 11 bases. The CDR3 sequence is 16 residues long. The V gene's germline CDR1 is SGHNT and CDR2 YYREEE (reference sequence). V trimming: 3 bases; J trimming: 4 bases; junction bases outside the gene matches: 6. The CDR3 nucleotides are TGTGCCAGCAGCTCTCCCGGGACTAGCGGATACAATGAGCAGTTCTTC. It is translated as CASSSPGTSGYNEQFF.

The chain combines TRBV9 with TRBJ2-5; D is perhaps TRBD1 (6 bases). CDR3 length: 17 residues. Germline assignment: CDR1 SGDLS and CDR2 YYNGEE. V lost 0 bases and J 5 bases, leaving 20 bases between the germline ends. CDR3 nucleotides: TGTGCCAGCAGCGTAGGAGGAGGACAGTCCGGTGGGGAGACCCAGTACTTC. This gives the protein CASSVGGGQSGGETQYF.

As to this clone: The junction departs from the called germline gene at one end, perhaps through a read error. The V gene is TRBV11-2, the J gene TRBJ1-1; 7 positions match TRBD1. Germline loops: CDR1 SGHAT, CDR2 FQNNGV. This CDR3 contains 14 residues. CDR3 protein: CAGSGTAYGAEAFF. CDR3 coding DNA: TGTGCCGGCAGCGGGACAGCCTATGGCGCTGAAGCTTTCTTT.

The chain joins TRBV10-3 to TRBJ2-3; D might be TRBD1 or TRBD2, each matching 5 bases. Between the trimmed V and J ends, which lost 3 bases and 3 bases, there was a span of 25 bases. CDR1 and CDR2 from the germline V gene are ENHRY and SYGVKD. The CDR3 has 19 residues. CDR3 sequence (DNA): TGTGCCATCAGTGAAAGTGAGGATGCCGGGACCGGTAGGACAGATACGCAGTATTTT. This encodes CAISESEDAGTGRTDTQYF.

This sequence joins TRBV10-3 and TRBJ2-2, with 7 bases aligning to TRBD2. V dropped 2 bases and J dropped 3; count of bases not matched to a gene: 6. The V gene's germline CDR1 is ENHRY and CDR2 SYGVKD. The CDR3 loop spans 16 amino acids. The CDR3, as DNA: TGTGCCATCAGTGAGGAGAATAGCGGGTACACCGGGGAGCTGTTTTTT. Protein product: CAISEENSGYTGELFF.

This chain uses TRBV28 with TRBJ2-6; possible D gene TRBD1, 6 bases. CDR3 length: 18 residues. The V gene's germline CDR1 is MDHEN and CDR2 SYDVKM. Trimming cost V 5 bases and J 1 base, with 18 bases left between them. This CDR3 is CASSGQPSPPSGANVLTF. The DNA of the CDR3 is TGTGCCAGCAGTGGACAGCCGAGCCCTCCTTCTGGGGCCAACGTCCTGACTTTC.

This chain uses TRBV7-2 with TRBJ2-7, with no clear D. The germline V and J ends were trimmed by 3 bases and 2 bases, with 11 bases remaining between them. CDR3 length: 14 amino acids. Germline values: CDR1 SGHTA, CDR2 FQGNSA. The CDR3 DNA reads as TGTGCCAGCAGCTTGGGTGCGATCCCCTACGAGCAGTACTTC. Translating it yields CASSLGAIPYEQYF. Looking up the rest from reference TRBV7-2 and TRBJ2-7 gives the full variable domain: GAGVSQSPSNKVTEKGKDVELRCDPISGHTALYWYRQSLGQGLEFLIYFQGNSAPDKSGLPSDRFSAERTGGSVSTLTIQRTQQEDSAVYLCASSLGAIPYEQYFGPGTRLTVT.